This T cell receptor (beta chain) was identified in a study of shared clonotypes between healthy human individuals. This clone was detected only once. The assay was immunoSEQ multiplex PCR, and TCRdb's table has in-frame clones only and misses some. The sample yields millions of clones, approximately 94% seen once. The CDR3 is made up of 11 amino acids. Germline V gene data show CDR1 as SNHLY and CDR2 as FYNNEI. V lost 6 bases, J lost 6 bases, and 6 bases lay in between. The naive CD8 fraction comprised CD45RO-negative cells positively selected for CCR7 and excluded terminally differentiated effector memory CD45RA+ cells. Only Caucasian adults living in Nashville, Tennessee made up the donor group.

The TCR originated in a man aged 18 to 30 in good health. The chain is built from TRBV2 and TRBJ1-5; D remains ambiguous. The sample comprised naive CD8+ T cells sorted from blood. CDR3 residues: CASRQSQPQHF. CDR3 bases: TGTGCCAGCAGGCAGAGTCAGCCCCAGCATTTT.